This record concerns one T cell receptor (beta chain) sequence. How the authors handled the data: Reference gene primer amplification in the assay estimated nucleated cell counts. Produced via immunoSEQ multiplex PCR; TCRdb's table is partial and in-frame only. V, J and clone size are those of that table, while D and trimming were read from the DNA. Here the sample spans 200,000 to 250,000 clones, 86% being singletons. Trimming stripped 1 base from V and 2 bases from J, with 3 bases between. CDR1 and CDR2 (germline): SEHNR, FQNEAQ (reference sequence). CDR3 length: 13 residues. These data are taken from a study of blood T cell repertoires in COVID-19. Study as a whole: The United States, Italy and Spain provided the acute and convalescent COVID-19 samples. T cells, B-cell-depleted T cells, or PBMCs provided the cDNA or gDNA that served as material.

The chain carries TRBV7-9 and TRBJ2-1; D uncertain. The sequence was collected from a man of 80 years or more with acute or convalescent COVID-19. Sequencing used peripheral blood. This CDR3 is CASSLGAYNEQFF. The CDR3 DNA reads as TGTGCCAGCAGCTTAGGCGCCTACAATGAGCAGTTCTTC.